Below, one TCR beta chain is given with its context. Its antigen remains unknown. 60 Vbeta and 13 Jbeta primers were used in PCR. Repertoires were generated with immunoSEQ multiplex PCR, while TCRdb's copy carries only in-frame clones and drops some. The data contain more than 85,000 clones, roughly 80% of them singletons. This CDR3 has 14 residues. The V gene's germline CDR1 is MNHNS and CDR2 SASEGT. V was trimmed by 6 bases and J by 3 bases, leaving 12 bases between them. The sample comes from a study of cytomegalovirus exposure and HLA in healthy donors. Points from the study as a whole: Sequencing probably produced one cluster of sequence variants that were highly shared. With high specificity and sensitivity, the classifier reportedly diagnosed cytomegalovirus status. The study listed around 150 cytomegalovirus-associated TCR beta chains. Whilst most TCR sequences proved rare, a subset of public TCRs occurred across many donors.

This chain joins TRBV6-1 and TRBJ1-5; D is possibly TRBD1 (5 bases). Sequenced input: PBMCs. The receptor comes from a man aged 25 to 40 in good health and CMV-seropositive. DNA for the CDR3: TGTGCCAGCAGCCTAGACAGAATCAATCAGCCCCAGCATTTT. Protein sequence: CASSLDRINQPQHF.